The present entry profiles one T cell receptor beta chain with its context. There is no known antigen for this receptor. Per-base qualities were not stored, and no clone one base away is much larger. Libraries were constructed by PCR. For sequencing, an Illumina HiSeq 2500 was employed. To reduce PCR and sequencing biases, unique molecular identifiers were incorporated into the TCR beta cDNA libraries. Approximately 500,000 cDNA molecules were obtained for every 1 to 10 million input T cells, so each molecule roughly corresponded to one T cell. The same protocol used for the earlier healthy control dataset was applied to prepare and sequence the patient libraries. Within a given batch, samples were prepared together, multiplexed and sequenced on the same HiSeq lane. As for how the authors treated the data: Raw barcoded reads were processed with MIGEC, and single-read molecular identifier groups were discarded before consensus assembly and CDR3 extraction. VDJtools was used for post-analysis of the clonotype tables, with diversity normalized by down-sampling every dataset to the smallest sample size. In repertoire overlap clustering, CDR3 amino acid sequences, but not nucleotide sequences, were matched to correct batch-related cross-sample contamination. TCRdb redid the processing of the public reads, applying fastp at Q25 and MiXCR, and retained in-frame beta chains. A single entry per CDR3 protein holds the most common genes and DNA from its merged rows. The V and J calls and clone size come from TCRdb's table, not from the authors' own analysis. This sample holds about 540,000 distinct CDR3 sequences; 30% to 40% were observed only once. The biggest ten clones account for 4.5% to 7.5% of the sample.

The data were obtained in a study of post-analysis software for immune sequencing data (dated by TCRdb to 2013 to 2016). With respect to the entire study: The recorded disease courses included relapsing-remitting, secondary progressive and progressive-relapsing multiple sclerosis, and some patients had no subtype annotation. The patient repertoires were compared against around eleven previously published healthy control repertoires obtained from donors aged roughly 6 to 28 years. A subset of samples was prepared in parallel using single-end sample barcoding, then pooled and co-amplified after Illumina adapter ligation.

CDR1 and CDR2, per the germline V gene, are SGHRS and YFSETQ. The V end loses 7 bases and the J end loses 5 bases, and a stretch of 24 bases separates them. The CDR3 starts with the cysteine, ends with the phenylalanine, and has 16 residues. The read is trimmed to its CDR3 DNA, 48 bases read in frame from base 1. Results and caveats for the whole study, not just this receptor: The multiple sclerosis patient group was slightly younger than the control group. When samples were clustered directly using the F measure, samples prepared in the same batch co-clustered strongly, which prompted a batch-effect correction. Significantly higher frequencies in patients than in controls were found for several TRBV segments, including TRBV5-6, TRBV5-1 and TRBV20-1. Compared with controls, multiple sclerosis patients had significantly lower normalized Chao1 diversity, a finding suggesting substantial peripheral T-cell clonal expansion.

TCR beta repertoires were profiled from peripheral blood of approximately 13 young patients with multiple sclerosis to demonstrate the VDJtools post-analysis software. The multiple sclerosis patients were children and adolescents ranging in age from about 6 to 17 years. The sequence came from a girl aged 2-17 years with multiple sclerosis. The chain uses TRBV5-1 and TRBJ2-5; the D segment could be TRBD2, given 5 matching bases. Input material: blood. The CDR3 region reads CASGQMGYSERETQYF. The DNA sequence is TGCGCCAGCGGGCAAATGGGGTATAGCGAGAGGGAGACCCAGTACTTC.